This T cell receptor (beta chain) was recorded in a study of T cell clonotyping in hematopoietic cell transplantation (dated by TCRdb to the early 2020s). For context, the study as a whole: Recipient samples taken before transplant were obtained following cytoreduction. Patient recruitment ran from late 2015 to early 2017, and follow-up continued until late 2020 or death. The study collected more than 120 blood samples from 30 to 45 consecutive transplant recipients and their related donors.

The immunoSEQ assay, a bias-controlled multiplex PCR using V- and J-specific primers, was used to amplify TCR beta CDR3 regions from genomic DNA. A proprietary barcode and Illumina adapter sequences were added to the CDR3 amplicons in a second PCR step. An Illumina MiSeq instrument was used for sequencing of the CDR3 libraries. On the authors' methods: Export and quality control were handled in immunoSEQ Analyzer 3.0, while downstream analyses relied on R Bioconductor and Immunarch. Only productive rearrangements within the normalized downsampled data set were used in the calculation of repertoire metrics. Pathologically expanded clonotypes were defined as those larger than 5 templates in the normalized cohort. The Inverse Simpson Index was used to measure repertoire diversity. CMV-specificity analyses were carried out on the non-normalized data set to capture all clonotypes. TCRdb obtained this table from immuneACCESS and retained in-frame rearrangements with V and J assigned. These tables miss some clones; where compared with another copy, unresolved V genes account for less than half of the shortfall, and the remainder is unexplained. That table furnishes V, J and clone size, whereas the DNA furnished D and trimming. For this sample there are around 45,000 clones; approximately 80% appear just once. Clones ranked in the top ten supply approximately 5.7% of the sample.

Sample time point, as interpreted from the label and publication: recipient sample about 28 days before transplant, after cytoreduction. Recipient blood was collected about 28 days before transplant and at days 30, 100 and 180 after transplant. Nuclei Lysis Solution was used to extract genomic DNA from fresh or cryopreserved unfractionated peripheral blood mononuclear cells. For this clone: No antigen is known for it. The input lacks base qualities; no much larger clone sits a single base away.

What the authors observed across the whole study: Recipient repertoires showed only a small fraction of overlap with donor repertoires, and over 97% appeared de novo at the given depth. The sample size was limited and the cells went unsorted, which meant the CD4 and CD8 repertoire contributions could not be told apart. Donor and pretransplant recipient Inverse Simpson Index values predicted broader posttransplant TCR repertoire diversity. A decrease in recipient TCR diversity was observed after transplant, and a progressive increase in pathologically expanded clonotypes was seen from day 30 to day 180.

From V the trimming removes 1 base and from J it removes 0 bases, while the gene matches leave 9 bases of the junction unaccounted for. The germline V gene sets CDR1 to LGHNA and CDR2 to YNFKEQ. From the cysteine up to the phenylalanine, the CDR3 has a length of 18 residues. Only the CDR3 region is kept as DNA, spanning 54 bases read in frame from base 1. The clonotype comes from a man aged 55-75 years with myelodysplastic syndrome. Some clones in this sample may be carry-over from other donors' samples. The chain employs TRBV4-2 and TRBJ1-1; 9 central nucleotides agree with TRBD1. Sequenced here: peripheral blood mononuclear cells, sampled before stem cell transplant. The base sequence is TGTGCCAGCAGCCAAGCCGGGACAGGGAGTACTATGAACACTGAAGCTTTCTTT. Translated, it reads CASSQAGTGSTMNTEAFF.